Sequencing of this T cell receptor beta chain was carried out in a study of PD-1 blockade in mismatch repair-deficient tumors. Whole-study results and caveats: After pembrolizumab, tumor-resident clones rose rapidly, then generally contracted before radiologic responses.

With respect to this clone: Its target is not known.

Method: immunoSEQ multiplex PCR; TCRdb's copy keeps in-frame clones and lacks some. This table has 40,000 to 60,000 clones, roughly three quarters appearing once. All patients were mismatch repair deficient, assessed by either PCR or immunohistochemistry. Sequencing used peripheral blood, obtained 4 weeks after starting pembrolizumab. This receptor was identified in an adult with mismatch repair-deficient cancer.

The CDR3: CASSLGGAGPWRVEQYF. The CDR3 DNA sequence: TGTGCCAGCAGCTTGGGGGGGGCTGGTCCGTGGCGGGTCGAGCAGTACTTC. The V call is TRBV5-4, the J call TRBJ2-7, with D possibly being TRBD1 or TRBD2 (6 bases each). V was clipped by 0 bases and J by 6 bases, with 22 bases between them. The germline CDR1 and CDR2 sequences are SGHNT and YYREEE (reference sequence). CDR3 length: 17 amino acids.